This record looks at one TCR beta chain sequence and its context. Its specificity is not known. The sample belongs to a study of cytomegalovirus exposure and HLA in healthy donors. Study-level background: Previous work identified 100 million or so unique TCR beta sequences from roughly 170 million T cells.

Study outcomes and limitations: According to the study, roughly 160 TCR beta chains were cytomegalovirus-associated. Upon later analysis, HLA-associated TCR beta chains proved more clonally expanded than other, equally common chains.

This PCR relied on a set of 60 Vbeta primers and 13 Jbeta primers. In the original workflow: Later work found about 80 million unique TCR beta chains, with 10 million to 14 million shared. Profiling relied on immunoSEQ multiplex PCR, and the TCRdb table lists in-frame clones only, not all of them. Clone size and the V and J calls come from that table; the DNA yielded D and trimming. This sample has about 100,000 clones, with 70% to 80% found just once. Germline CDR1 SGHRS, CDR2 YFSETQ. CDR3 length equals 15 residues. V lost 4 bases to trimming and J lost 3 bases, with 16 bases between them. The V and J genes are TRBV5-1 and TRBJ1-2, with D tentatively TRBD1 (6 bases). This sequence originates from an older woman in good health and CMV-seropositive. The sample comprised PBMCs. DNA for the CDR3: TGCGCCAGCAGCCTCGCTACAGGGCCCCACTATGGCTACACCTTC. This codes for CASSLATGPHYGYTF.